What follows are 18 T cell receptor beta chains derived from one specimen sequenced in a study of blood T cell repertoires in COVID-19. Method: immunoSEQ multiplex PCR; TCRdb's copy keeps in-frame clones and lacks some. The data show roughly 150,000 clones, around 86% seen once. The sample comprised peripheral blood. All receptors come from a man between 70 and 80 years old who had recovered from COVID-19.

The rearrangement joins TRBV11-2 to TRBJ2-7; TRBD2 agrees at 7 bases. V lost 3 bases to trimming and J lost 4 bases; unmatched junction nucleotides: 6. Germline V gene sequence: CDR1 SGHAT, CDR2 FQNNGV. CDR3 length: 14 residues. This CDR3 reads CASSFSGTLYEQYF. The CDR3 DNA follows: TGTGCCAGCAGCTTCAGCGGGACCCTTTACGAGCAGTACTTC.

The chain is built from TRBV19 and TRBJ2-2, with 8 bases matching TRBD2. Germline V gene sequence: CDR1 LNHDA, CDR2 SQIVND (reference sequence). The junction had 7 bases not matched to a gene; V was cut back by 7 bases and J by 3 bases. There are 15 residues in the CDR3. The DNA of the CDR3 is TGTGCCAGTAAAGCCGGGACTAGACACACCGGGGAGCTGTTTTTT. Translating it yields CASKAGTRHTGELFF.

The chain couples TRBV5-1 to TRBJ2-7; 10 nucleotides match TRBD2. V was pared by 5 bases and J by 2 bases, with 7 bases of the junction left unmatched. CDR1 and CDR2 (germline): SGHRS, YFSETQ. This CDR3 is 15 amino acids long. The CDR3 region has the DNA TGCGCCAGCAGACTGACTAGCGGGTCTACCTACGAGCAGTACTTC. Translation: CASRLTSGSTYEQYF.

The gene calls are TRBV6-4 and TRBJ2-5, with 11 nucleotides matching TRBD2. Unmatched junction bases numbered 5, after V lost 6 bases and J lost 2 bases. This CDR3 has 15 amino acids. Germline V gives CDR1 MRHNA, CDR2 SNTAGT. The CDR3 DNA reads TGTGCCAGCAGGGAGACTAGCGGGGATCAAGAGACCCAGTACTTC. It encodes CASRETSGDQETQYF.

The genes are TRBV5-6 and TRBJ2-3, with 9 bases lining up with TRBD1. CDR1 SGHDT and CDR2 YYEEEE come from the germline V gene. CDR3 size: 17 residues. V was clipped by 1 base and J by 0 bases; unmatched bases: 6. The CDR3 loop reads CASSLLGQGYSTDTQYF. The DNA of the CDR3 is TGTGCCAGCAGCTTGTTGGGACAGGGCTATAGCACAGATACGCAGTATTTT.

CDR3 nucleotides: TGTGCCAGCAGCTTTAGTAGCGGGATGCACCAAGAGCAGTACTTC. It encodes CASSFSSGMHQEQYF. The chain links TRBV11-3 to TRBJ2-7; 8 bases line up with TRBD2. Germline-derived CDR1 and CDR2 are SGHNT and YENEEA. Unmatched junction bases numbered 11, after V lost 3 bases and J lost 7 bases. CDR3 length equals 15 residues. Looking up the rest from reference TRBV11-3 and TRBJ2-7 gives the full variable domain: EAGVVQSPRYKIIEKKQPVAFWCNPISGHNTLYWYLQNLGQGPELLIRYENEEAVDDSQLPKDRFSAERLKGVDSTLKIQPAELGDSAVYLCASSFSSGMHQEQYFGPGTRLTVT.

The chain is built from TRBV18 and TRBJ2-7; D perhaps matches TRBD2 (5 bases). Germline V gives CDR1 KGHSH, CDR2 LQKENI. V lost 5 bases to trimming and J lost 6 bases, with 8 bases between them. The CDR3 contains 11 residues. The CDR3 loop is CASSSGVEQYF. CDR3 DNA: TGTGCCAGCTCATCCGGGGTCGAGCAGTACTTC.

About this clone itself: The identical CDR3 is also encoded by other nucleotide sequences in the sample. The genes are TRBV18 and TRBJ2-2; tentative D call: TRBD1 (6 bases). The CDR3 runs 14 residues. Trimming removed 3 bases at V and 1 base at J, with 6 bases between. CDR1 and CDR2 (germline): KGHSH, LQKENI. This CDR3 reads CASSPGQNTGELFF. The CDR3 region has the DNA TGTGCCAGCTCACCGGGACAGAACACCGGGGAGCTGTTTTTT.

This sequence joins TRBV7-9 and TRBJ1-1, with TRBD1 as a possible D gene (5 bases). CDR3 length: 14 amino acids. Trimming left V 5 bases short and J 0 bases short, with 10 bases between. Germline CDR1 reads SEHNR; CDR2 reads FQNEAQ (reference sequence). Here the CDR3 DNA reads TGTGCCAGCAGCCCCGACAGAATGAACACTGAAGCTTTCTTT. Translation: CASSPDRMNTEAFF. The variable domain in full, with the rest retrieved from reference TRBV7-9 and TRBJ1-1, is DTGVSQNPRHKITKRGQNVTFRCDPISEHNRLYWYRQTLGQGPEFLTYFQNEAQLEKSRLLSDRFSAERPKGSFSTLEIQRTEQGDSAMYLCASSPDRMNTEAFFGQGTRLTVV.

This clone appeared a few times. The chain has TRBV18 and TRBJ1-1; D is undetermined. Germline-derived CDR1 and CDR2 are KGHSH and LQKENI. The V end was cut by 3 bases, the J end by 11 bases, with 16 bases between. This CDR3 has 13 residues. Here the CDR3 reads CASSPPSEGAAFF. CDR3 nucleotides: TGTGCCAGCTCACCCCCCTCCGAGGGAGCGGCTTTCTTT.

V usage is TRBV5-4 and J usage is TRBJ2-3; tentatively, D is TRBD1 (5 bases). Germline V gene data show CDR1 as SGHNT and CDR2 as YYREEE (reference sequence). The CDR3 length is 17 residues. V lost 0 bases, J lost 0 bases, and 14 bases lay in between. CDR3 DNA: TGTGCCAGCAGCTTGGCCAACAGGTTAGGGAGCACAGATACGCAGTATTTT. Translation: CASSLANRLGSTDTQYF.

This clone showed up just a few times. This same CDR3 is encoded by further DNA sequences in the sample. This sequence joins TRBV11-2 and TRBJ2-7; tentative D call: TRBD2 (5 bases). Trimming took 3 bases from V and 0 from J, leaving 6 bases between them. The germline V gene encodes CDR1 SGHAT and CDR2 FQNNGV. This CDR3 comprises 13 residues. Here the CDR3 DNA reads TGTGCCAGCAGCTTGGGGAGCTCCTACGAGCAGTACTTC. Translated, it gives CASSLGSSYEQYF.

The CDR3 sequence is CATSRVGGTSLPDTQYF. The CDR3 bases are TGTGCCACCAGCAGAGTCGGGGGAACTAGTTTGCCAGATACGCAGTATTTT. The chain links TRBV15 to TRBJ2-3; D may be TRBD2 (6 bases). V lost 1 base to trimming and J lost 4 bases, with 18 bases between them. From germline, CDR1 is LNHNV and CDR2 YYDKDF (reference sequence). This CDR3 region has 17 residues.

The chain combines TRBV2 with TRBJ2-4, with D perhaps TRBD2 (6 bases). The CDR3 runs to 14 residues. CDR1 is SNHLY and CDR2 is FYNNEI in the germline V gene. Trimming took off 8 bases at V and 7 bases at J, with 18 bases between the two ends. In DNA form, the CDR3 reads TGTGCCAGCCAAGGAGGGGCTGAGTTGAACATTCAGTACTTC. Amino acids: CASQGGAELNIQYF.

The chain couples TRBV12-5 to TRBJ2-1; TRBD2 matches at 14 bases. The CDR3 has 18 amino acids. V trimming: 7 bases; J trimming: 9 bases; junction bases outside the gene matches: 17. The V gene's germline CDR1 is LGHNT and CDR2 FRNRAP. In nucleotides, the CDR3 is TGTGCTAGTGCGGGCCCTTCTATGACTAGCGGGAGGGTCGGTGAGCAGTTCTTC. Translated, it gives CASAGPSMTSGRVGEQFF.

In nucleotides, the CDR3 is TGTGCCACCAGCAGAGATTCTACGGAGACCCAGTACTTC. Protein sequence: CATSRDSTETQYF. The rearrangement uses TRBV15 and TRBJ2-5, with D hard to call. Germline CDR1 LNHNV, CDR2 YYDKDF (reference sequence). This CDR3 is 13 amino acids long. V lost 0 bases and J 5 bases, leaving 7 bases between the germline ends.

The chain carries TRBV7-9 and TRBJ2-5; D is perhaps TRBD2 (6 bases). The CDR3 is 17 residues long. Trimming pared 5 bases from V and 1 base from J, leaving 20 bases between. CDR1 and CDR2 (germline): SEHNR, FQNEAQ (reference sequence). In nucleotides, the CDR3 is TGTGCCAGCAGCACACGGGGGAAGGGCCCCTCCCAAGAGACCCAGTACTTC. The encoded protein is CASSTRGKGPSQETQYF.

The V call is TRBV24-1, the J call TRBJ2-7; 8 bases agree with TRBD2. CDR1 and CDR2 (germline): KGHDR, SFDVKD. This CDR3 region has 16 residues. V was pared by 6 bases and J by 2 bases, with 11 bases of the junction left unmatched. Here the CDR3 reads CATSPSGGPLTYEQYF. In nucleotides, the CDR3 is TGTGCCACCAGTCCCTCGGGAGGGCCTCTCACCTACGAGCAGTACTTC.